This TCR beta chain is drawn from a study of blood T cell repertoires in COVID-19. Study information: Acute and convalescent COVID-19 samples came from the United States, Italy and Spain. Nucleic acid was either cDNA or gDNA, and it came from T cells, B-cell-depleted T cells, or PBMCs.

Per germline, CDR1 SEHNR and CDR2 FQNEAQ (reference sequence). The CDR3 length is 15 residues. Trimming shortened V by 5 bases and J by 1 base, and 12 bases separated the two germline ends. Authors' methods: Nucleated cell number was recorded as an estimate derived from reference gene primer amplification. Clones were sequenced by immunoSEQ multiplex PCR, and TCRdb holds only the in-frame ones, with some missing. V, J and clone size reflect that table, while D and trimming were determined from the DNA. The data show about 170,000 clones, approximately 81% seen once. V usage is TRBV7-9 and J usage is TRBJ1-3, with D tentatively TRBD1 (6 bases). Material for sequencing was peripheral blood. The TCR was taken from a woman older than 75 with active or convalescent COVID-19. This CDR3 reads CASSRGAFSGNTIYF. In nucleotides, the CDR3 is TGTGCCAGCAGCCGGGGGGCTTTTTCTGGAAACACCATATATTTT.